The 5 T cell receptor beta chains presented below share a single source sample, sequenced in a study of blood T cells in healthy people across ages. A second 7 to 11 cycle PCR used barcoded and J-beta primers. TCRdb analysed the 5' RACE reads with MiXCR anew, one entry per CDR3 protein. The sample has 1.5 million to 2 million distinct CDR3 sequences; 35% to 50% are singletons. Sequenced input: blood. The receptors were sampled from a human donor in good health.

The sample holds a few counts of this clonotype. This sequence joins TRBV6-2 or TRBV6-3 and TRBJ2-3; TRBD2 matches at 8 bases. V was clipped by 8 bases and J by 1 base; unmatched bases: 8. Germline values: CDR1 MNHEY, CDR2 SVGEGT. The CDR3 extends over 15 amino acids. The CDR3 region has the DNA TGTGCCAGCTACGACGATAGCGGGGGCACAGATACGCAGTATTTT. Residues: CASYDDSGGTDTQYF.

This clonotype was observed a handful of times. The chain uses TRBV6-6 and TRBJ2-7; a possible D gene is TRBD1 (5 bases). Germline lookup yields CDR1 MNHNY and CDR2 SVGAGI (reference sequence). CDR3 length: 13 amino acids. V lost 7 bases and J lost 2, with 12 bases in between. The CDR3 region is CASKTDTPYEQYF. The CDR3 region has the DNA TGTGCCAGCAAAACGGACACCCCCTACGAGCAGTACTTC.

This chain links TRBV11-2 with TRBJ2-7; 10 bases align to TRBD1. The CDR3 consists of 16 residues. CDR1 is SGHAT and CDR2 is FQNNGV in the germline V gene. The ends lost 3 bases at V and 2 bases at J; junction bases unmatched: 7. Here the CDR3 reads CASSFHGTGVPYEQYF. The CDR3 DNA follows: TGTGCCAGCAGCTTTCATGGGACAGGGGTTCCCTACGAGCAGTACTTC.

The J gene is TRBJ2-1, the V gene TRBV7-9; 9 bases fit TRBD2. CDR3 length: 13 amino acids. Germline CDR1 and CDR2: SEHNR and FQNEAQ (reference sequence). Unmatched junction bases numbered 2, after V lost 10 bases and J lost 1 base. CDR3 DNA: TGTGCCATCGCGGGGGGGTCCTACAATGAGCAGTTCTTC. This gives the protein CAIAGGSYNEQFF.

V is TRBV2 and J is TRBJ2-1; 8 bases align to TRBD2. The CDR3 has 14 amino acids. The trim removed 7 bases at V and 6 bases at J, leaving 8 bases unmatched. CDR1 and CDR2 from the germline V gene are SNHLY and FYNNEI. The DNA for the CDR3 is TGTGCCAGCACCGGGACTAGAGGGGTCAATGAGCAGTTCTTC. Amino acids: CASTGTRGVNEQFF.